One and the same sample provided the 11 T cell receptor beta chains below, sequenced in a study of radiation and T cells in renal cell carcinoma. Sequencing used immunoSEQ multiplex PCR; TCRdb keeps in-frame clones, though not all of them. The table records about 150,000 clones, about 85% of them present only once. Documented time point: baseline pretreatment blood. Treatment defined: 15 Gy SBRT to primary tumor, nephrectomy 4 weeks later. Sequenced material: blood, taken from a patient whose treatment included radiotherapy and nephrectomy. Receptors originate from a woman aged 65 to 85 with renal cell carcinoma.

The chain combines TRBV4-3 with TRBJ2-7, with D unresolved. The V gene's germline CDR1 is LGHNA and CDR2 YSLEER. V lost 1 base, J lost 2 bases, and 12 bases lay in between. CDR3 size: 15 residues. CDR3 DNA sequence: TGCGCCAGCAGCCAAGCCCCCGGACGGACCTACGAGCAGTACTTC. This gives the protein CASSQAPGRTYEQYF.

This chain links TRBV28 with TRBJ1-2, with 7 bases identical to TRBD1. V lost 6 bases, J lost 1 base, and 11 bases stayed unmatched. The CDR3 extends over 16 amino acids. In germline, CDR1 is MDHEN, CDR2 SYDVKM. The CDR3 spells CASRRGGAEHNYGYTF. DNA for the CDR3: TGTGCCAGCAGGAGAGGGGGCGCAGAGCATAACTATGGCTACACCTTC.

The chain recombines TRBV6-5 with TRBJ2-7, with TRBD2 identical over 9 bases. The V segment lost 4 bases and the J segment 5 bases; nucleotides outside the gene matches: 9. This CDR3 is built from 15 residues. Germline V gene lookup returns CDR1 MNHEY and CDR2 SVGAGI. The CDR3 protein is CASSSIAGAPNEQYF. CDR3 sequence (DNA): TGTGCCAGCAGTTCGATAGCGGGGGCCCCCAACGAGCAGTACTTC.

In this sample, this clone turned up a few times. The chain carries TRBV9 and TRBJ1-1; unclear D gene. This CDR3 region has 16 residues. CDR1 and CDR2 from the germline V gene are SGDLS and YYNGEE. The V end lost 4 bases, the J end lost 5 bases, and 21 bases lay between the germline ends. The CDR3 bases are TGTGCCAGCAGCCTAGAGAGGAGTTCTGAACGGACTGAAGCTTTCTTT. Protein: CASSLERSSERTEAFF.

CDR3 bases: TGTGCCAGCAGTGATAACGGGTATGGCTACACCTTC. Amino acid sequence: CASSDNGYGYTF. The chain links TRBV6-1 to TRBJ1-2; D ambiguous. V was trimmed by 3 bases and J by 5 bases, leaving 7 bases between them. CDR3 length: 12 residues. Germline CDR1 reads MNHNS; CDR2 reads SASEGT.

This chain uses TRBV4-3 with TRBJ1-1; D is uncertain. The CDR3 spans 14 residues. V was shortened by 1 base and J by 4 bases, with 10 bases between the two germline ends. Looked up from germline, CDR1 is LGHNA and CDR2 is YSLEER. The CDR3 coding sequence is TGCGCCAGCAGCCAAGCTACAGCGCCCACTGAAGCTTTCTTT. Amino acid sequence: CASSQATAPTEAFF.

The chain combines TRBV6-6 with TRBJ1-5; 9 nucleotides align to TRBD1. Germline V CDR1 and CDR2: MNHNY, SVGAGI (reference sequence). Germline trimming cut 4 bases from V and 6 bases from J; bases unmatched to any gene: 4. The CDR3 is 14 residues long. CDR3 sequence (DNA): TGTGCCAGCAGTTCGGGACAGGGAGGTCAGCCCCAGCATTTT. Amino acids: CASSSGQGGQPQHF.

CDR3 region: CASSFGDSRNQPQHF. The CDR3 DNA is TGTGCCAGCAGCTTTGGAGATAGTAGGAATCAGCCCCAGCATTTT. V is TRBV5-6 and J is TRBJ1-5; no clear D. This CDR3 spans 15 amino acids. Trimming left V 2 bases short and J 4 bases short, with 13 bases between. Germline CDR1 reads SGHDT; CDR2 reads YYEEEE. Looking up the rest from reference TRBV5-6 and TRBJ1-5 gives the full variable domain: DAGVTQSPTHLIKTRGQQVTLRCSPKSGHDTVSWYQQALGQGPQFIFQYYEEEERQRGNFPDRFSGHQFPNYSSELNVNALLLGDSALYLCASSFGDSRNQPQHFGDGTRLSIL.

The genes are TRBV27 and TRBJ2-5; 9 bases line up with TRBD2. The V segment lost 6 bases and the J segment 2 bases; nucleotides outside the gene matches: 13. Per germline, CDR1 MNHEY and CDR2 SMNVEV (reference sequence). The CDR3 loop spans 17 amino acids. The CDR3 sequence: CASSTTSGPLSQETQYF. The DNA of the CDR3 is TGTGCCAGCAGCACGACTAGCGGTCCTTTATCGCAAGAGACCCAGTACTTC.

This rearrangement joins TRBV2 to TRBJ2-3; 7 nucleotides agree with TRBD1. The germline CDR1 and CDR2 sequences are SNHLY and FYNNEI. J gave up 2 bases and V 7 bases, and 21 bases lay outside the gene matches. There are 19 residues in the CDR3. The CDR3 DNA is TGTGCCAGCATTATACCCCCTCAGACAGGGTGGAGAACCACAGATACGCAGTATTTT. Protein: CASIIPPQTGWRTTDTQYF. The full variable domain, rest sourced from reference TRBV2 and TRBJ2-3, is EPEVTQTPSHQVTQMGQEVILRCVPISNHLYFYWYRQILGQKVEFLVSFYNNEISEKSEIFDDQFSVERPDGSNFTLKIRSTKLEDSAMYFCASIIPPQTGWRTTDTQYFGPGTRLTVL.

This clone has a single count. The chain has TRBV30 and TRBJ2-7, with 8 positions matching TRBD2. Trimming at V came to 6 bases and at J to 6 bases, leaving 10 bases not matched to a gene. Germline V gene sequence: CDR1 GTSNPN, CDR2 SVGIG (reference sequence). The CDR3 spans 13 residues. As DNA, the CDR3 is TGTGCCTGCCCCGGGATTGCGGGGGGCGAGCAGTACTTC. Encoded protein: CACPGIAGGEQYF.